The TCR beta chain described here comes from a study of blood T cell repertoires in COVID-19. Overall study context: Nucleic acid was either cDNA or gDNA, and it came from T cells, B-cell-depleted T cells, or PBMCs.

V shed 3 bases and J 5 bases; nucleotides not matched to a gene: 13. The germline gives CDR1 DFQATT, CDR2 SNEGSKA (reference sequence). The CDR3 consists of 16 residues. It was during active infection that Seattle patients were enrolled and then longitudinally followed. The table came from immunoSEQ multiplex PCR; TCRdb's copy has only in-frame clones and leaves some out. The data show around 37,000 clones, with under 90% seen just once and 1.6% held by the top ten. Sequenced: peripheral blood. V gene TRBV20-1 combines with J gene TRBJ2-3; 8 nucleotides line up with TRBD1. This receptor was taken from a man in his fifties or sixties with COVID-19, enrolled during active disease. The CDR3 DNA is TGCAGTGCTAGTGACAGGGGATCTGGACGGCGAGATACGCAGTATTTT. It is translated as CSASDRGSGRRDTQYF.